This T cell receptor (beta chain) stems from a study of T cells in Graves' hyperthyroidism and ophthalmopathy. For the study at large: Peripheral blood was collected at initial diagnosis, before any treatment.

Ophthalmopathy patients had moderate-to-severe active disease, CAS ≥3, NOSPECS ≥4, and disease duration under 3 months. Exclusion of patients followed from uncontrolled infection, other autoimmune disease, pregnancy or lactation. Amplification yielded TCR beta CDR3 regions, with RNA transcripts as the source. TCR CDR3 regions were first amplified by RT-PCR with HTBI primers. TCRdb fed the multiplex PCR reads into MiXCR, producing one record per CDR3 protein. The sample has around 600,000 distinct CDR3 sequences, about 15% seen once. The CDR3 length is 17 residues. Germline-derived CDR1 and CDR2 are MGHRA and YSYEKL. V shed 4 bases and J shed 7 bases, with 22 bases lying between them.

This receptor was obtained from a woman between 50 and 59 years old with Graves' ophthalmopathy. Sequenced material: blood. The J gene is TRBJ2-2, the V gene TRBV4-1, with a weak D call TRBD2 (7 bases). In nucleotides, the CDR3 is TGCGCCAGCAGCCCCCCTAGGGGGAGGGCCGGGGACGGGGAGCTGTTTTTT. Translated: CASSPPRGRAGDGELFF.